A selection of T cell receptor beta chains follows, all from one sample in a study of blood T cell repertoires in COVID-19. Clones were sequenced by immunoSEQ multiplex PCR, and TCRdb holds only the in-frame ones, with some missing. This table has 150,000 to 200,000 clones, 80% appearing once. Material: peripheral blood. The receptors here all came from a man between 60 and 75 years old with acute or convalescent COVID-19. The CDR3 runs from the conserved cysteine through the conserved F or W. A D gene is named only where the DNA matches it firmly. The size of a clone is reported for some rows only, either as once, few or many, or as a class for expanded clones.

v_call	j_call	clone_size	d_call	cdr3_aa	cdr3_nt
TRBV6-5	TRBJ1-1	.	.	CASSYGTRNTEAFF	TGTGCCAGCAGTTACGGGACAAGGAACACTGAAGCTTTCTTT
TRBV6-5	TRBJ1-2	few	.	CASSYSLGAIDGYTF	TGTGCCAGCAGTTACTCCCTAGGGGCTATTGATGGCTACACCTTC
TRBV7-2	TRBJ1-6	.	.	CASSLLQNNSPLHF	TGTGCCAGCAGCTTATTACAGAACAATTCACCCCTCCACTTT
TRBV7-3	TRBJ2-3	.	TRBD2	CASSGEAGPFTDTQYF	TGTGCCAGCAGCGGGGAAGCGGGGCCCTTCACAGATACGCAGTATTTT
TRBV9	TRBJ1-1	.	.	CASSVQFMNTEAFF	TGTGCCAGCAGCGTACAGTTTATGAACACTGAAGCTTTCTTT
TRBV6-6	TRBJ1-1	once	.	CASSFRPARDTEAFF	TGTGCCAGCAGTTTTCGTCCAGCCCGGGACACTGAAGCTTTCTTT
TRBV27	TRBJ2-1	few	.	CASSFMRSEQFF	TGTGCCAGCAGTTTTATGAGGTCAGAGCAGTTCTTC
TRBV2	TRBJ1-2	.	.	CASSGEVVYGYTF	TGTGCCAGCAGCGGGGAGGTGGTCTATGGCTACACCTTC
TRBV19	TRBJ1-5	.	.	CASSIRSLQGYQPQHF	TGTGCCAGTAGTATCCGGAGTTTACAGGGCTATCAGCCCCAGCATTTT
TRBV6-5	TRBJ2-1	.	.	CASSPAGRSYNEQFF	TGTGCCAGCAGCCCAGCGGGTCGCTCCTACAATGAGCAGTTCTTC
TRBV2	TRBJ2-7	.	TRBD2	CASSLTSGSSYEQYF	TGTGCCAGCAGCCTCACTAGCGGGAGTAGCTACGAGCAGTACTTC
TRBV30	TRBJ2-1	.	.	CAWSLASSVRAYNEQFF	TGTGCCTGGAGTCTAGCGTCTAGCGTCCGTGCCTACAATGAGCAGTTCTTC
TRBV6-1	TRBJ2-3	.	TRBD2	CASSVRVAGGTDTQYF	TGTGCCAGCAGTGTGAGGGTAGCGGGAGGCACAGATACGCAGTATTTT
TRBV7-9	TRBJ2-1	.	.	CASSSRAIVYNEQFF	TGTGCCAGCAGCTCTCGCGCGATCGTATACAATGAGCAGTTCTTC
TRBV4-1	TRBJ1-5	.	.	CASSPPGGNQPQHF	TGCGCCAGCAGCCCCCCCGGGGGTAATCAGCCCCAGCATTTT
TRBV6-1	TRBJ2-1	.	TRBD2	CASSGPEGREINEQFF	TGTGCCAGCAGTGGCCCCGAGGGGCGGGAGATAAATGAGCAGTTCTTC
TRBV3-1/TRBV3-2	TRBJ2-1	.	TRBD2	CASSQPPLSGGRNEQFF	TGTGCCAGCAGCCAGCCCCCCCTCAGCGGGGGTCGGAATGAGCAGTTCTTC
TRBV2	TRBJ1-1	.	TRBD1	CASRGQPNTEAFF	TGTGCCAGCAGGGGACAGCCGAACACTGAAGCTTTCTTT
TRBV5-4	TRBJ1-1	.	.	CASSLDGTEAFF	TGTGCCAGCAGCTTGGACGGCACTGAAGCTTTCTTT
TRBV29-1	TRBJ1-4	.	.	CSARTGTLATNEKLFF	TGCAGCGCCAGAACCGGGACACTTGCAACTAATGAAAAACTGTTTTTT
TRBV5-1	TRBJ2-5	.	TRBD2	CASSWGLAGPETQYF	TGCGCCAGCAGCTGGGGACTAGCGGGCCCAGAGACCCAGTACTTC
TRBV7-3	TRBJ2-1	once	.	CASSLGGRQSYNEQFF	TGTGCCAGCAGCTTAGGGGGGAGGCAATCCTACAATGAGCAGTTCTTC
TRBV4-2	TRBJ1-5	few	.	CASSQDGGGGGEQPQHF	TGTGCCAGCAGCCAAGATGGGGGGGGTGGAGGGGAGCAGCCCCAGCATTTT
TRBV18	TRBJ2-2	.	TRBD2	CASSPNGGSRELFF	TGTGCCAGCTCACCCAACGGGGGGAGTCGGGAGCTGTTTTTT
TRBV15	TRBJ1-4	.	.	CATSRGPGTTNEKLFF	TGTGCCACCAGCAGAGGGCCAGGAACAACTAATGAAAAACTGTTTTTT
TRBV5-3	TRBJ2-7	.	TRBD1	CARSQGQGEVEQYF	TGTGCCAGAAGCCAGGGACAGGGCGAGGTCGAGCAGTACTTC
TRBV18	TRBJ2-2	few	.	CASSPNTGTGELFF	TGTGCCAGCTCACCGAATACAGGGACCGGGGAGCTGTTTTTT
TRBV5-8	TRBJ1-6	.	.	CASTSRTAYNSPLHF	TGTGCCAGCACTTCGCGCACAGCTTATAATTCACCCCTCCACTTT
TRBV3-1/TRBV3-2	TRBJ1-1	.	TRBD1	CASSLDRGASYEAFF	TGTGCCAGCAGCCTGGACAGGGGCGCCAGCTATGAAGCTTTCTTT
TRBV7-3	TRBJ2-2	.	.	CASSWGAGELFF	TGTGCCAGCAGCTGGGGAGCCGGGGAGCTGTTTTTT
TRBV18	TRBJ1-6	.	TRBD1	CASSQRGQGDSTLHF	TGTGCCAGCTCACAACGGGGACAGGGGGATTCGACCCTCCACTTT
TRBV5-1	TRBJ1-5	.	.	CASSLDPAGSANQPQHF	TGCGCCAGCAGCTTGGATCCTGCCGGGTCGGCCAATCAGCCCCAGCATTTT
TRBV6-6	TRBJ1-5	.	TRBD1	CASSPTGGRGQPQHF	TGTGCCAGCAGCCCTACAGGGGGCAGGGGTCAGCCCCAGCATTTT
TRBV4-1	TRBJ1-2	.	.	CASSQEGRGFYGYTF	TGCGCCAGCAGCCAAGAAGGGAGGGGCTTCTATGGCTACACCTTC
TRBV7-2	TRBJ1-2	.	TRBD1	CASSKDTGGRYGYTF	TGTGCCAGCAGCAAGGATACAGGGGGGAGGTATGGCTACACCTTC
TRBV11-2	TRBJ1-1	.	.	CASSFSGANTEAFF	TGTGCCAGCAGCTTTTCGGGAGCGAACACTGAAGCTTTCTTT
TRBV7-3	TRBJ2-1	.	TRBD2	CASSLGLAEYNEQFF	TGTGCCAGCAGCTTAGGTCTAGCGGAGTACAATGAGCAGTTCTTC
TRBV7-2	TRBJ2-3	.	.	CASSPAGDTQYF	TGTGCCAGCAGCCCCGCCGGGGATACGCAGTATTTT
TRBV27	TRBJ1-5	.	TRBD1	CASSTTGGREPQHF	TGTGCCAGCAGTACAACAGGGGGGAGAGAGCCCCAGCATTTT
TRBV24-1	TRBJ2-1	.	TRBD2	CATSDRTSGTYNEQFF	TGTGCCACCAGTGATAGGACTAGCGGTACCTACAATGAGCAGTTCTTC
TRBV12-3/TRBV12-4	TRBJ1-1	.	TRBD1	CASTLPGQAEAFF	TGTGCCAGCACCCTCCCCGGACAGGCGGAAGCTTTCTTT
TRBV11-2	TRBJ2-5	.	TRBD2	CASSSGLAGTETQYF	TGTGCCAGCAGCTCGGGACTAGCGGGAACAGAGACCCAGTACTTC
TRBV4-1	TRBJ2-5	.	.	CASSKGTGGRGGLLQETQYF	TGCGCCAGCAGCAAGGGGACGGGGGGCAGAGGCGGTTTGCTTCAAGAGACCCAGTACTTC
TRBV4-1	TRBJ2-7	.	.	CASSQGRAFAYEQYF	TGCGCCAGCAGCCAAGGACGAGCGTTTGCCTACGAGCAGTACTTC